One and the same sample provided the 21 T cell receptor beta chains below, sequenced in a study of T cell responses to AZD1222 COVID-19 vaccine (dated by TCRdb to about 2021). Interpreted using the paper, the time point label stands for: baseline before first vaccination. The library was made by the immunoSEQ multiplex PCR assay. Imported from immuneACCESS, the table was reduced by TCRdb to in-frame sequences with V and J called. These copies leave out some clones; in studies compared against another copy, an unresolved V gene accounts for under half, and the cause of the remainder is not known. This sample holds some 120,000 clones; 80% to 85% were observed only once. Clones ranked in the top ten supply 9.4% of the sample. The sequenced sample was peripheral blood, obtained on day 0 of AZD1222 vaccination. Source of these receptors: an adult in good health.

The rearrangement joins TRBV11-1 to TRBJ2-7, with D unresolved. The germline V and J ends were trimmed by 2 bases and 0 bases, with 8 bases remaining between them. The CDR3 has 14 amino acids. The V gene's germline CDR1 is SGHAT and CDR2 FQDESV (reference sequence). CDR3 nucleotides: TGTGCCAGCAGCTTATCAGGAGTCTCCTACGAGCAGTACTTC. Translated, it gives CASSLSGVSYEQYF.

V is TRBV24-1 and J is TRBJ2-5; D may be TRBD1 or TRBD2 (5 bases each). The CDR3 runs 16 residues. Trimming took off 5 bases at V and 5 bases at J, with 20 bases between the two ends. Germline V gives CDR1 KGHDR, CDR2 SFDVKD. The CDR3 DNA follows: TGTGCCACCAGTGCCCCCGGGACGGGGCAAGAGGAGACCCAGTACTTC. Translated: CATSAPGTGQEETQYF.

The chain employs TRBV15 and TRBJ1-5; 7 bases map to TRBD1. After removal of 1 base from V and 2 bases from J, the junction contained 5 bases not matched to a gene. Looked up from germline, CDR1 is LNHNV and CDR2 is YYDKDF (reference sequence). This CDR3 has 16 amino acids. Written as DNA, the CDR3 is TGTGCCACCAGCAGAGCCCGAACAGGGGGCAATCAGCCCCAGCATTTT. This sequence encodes CATSRARTGGNQPQHF.

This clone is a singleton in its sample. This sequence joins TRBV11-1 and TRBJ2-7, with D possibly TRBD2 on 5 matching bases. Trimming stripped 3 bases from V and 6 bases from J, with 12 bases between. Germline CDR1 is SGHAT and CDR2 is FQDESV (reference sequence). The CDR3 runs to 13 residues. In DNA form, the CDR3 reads TGTGCCAGCAGCTTTCGGCTAGCTGGCGAGCAGTACTTC. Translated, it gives CASSFRLAGEQYF.

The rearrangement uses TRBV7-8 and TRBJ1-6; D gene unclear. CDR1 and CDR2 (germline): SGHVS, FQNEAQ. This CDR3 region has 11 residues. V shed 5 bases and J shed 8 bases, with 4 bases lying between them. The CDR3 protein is CASSADSPLHF. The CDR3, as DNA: TGTGCCAGCAGCGCGGATTCACCCCTCCACTTT.

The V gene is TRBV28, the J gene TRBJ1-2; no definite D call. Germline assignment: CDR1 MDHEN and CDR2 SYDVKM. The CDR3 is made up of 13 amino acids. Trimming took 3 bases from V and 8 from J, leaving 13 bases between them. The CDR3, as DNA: TGTGCCAGCAGTTTCGTTAGGGCCCAGGGCTACACCTTC. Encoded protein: CASSFVRAQGYTF.

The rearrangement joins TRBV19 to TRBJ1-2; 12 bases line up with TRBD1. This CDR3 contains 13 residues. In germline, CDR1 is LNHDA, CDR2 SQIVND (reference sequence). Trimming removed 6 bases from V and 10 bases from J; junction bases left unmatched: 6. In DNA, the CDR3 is TGTGCCAGTAGCCGCGGGACAGGGGGCGCCTACACCTTC. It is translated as CASSRGTGGAYTF.

The chain's CDR3 is CASSGGGHREMGSPLHF. The CDR3 nucleotides are TGTGCCAGCAGCGGGGGGGGGCACAGGGAGATGGGATCACCCCTCCACTTT. The rearrangement links TRBV7-2 to TRBJ1-6, with D tentatively TRBD1 (6 bases). V lost 5 bases and J 10 bases, leaving 24 bases between the germline ends. This CDR3 region has 17 residues. Looked up from germline, CDR1 is SGHTA and CDR2 is FQGNSA.

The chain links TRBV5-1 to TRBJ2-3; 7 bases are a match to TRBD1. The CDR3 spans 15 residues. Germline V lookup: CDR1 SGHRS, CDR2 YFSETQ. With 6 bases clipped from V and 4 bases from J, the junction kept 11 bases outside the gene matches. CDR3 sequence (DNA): TGCGCCAGCAAGGGCACAGGGGCAGGAGCAGATACGCAGTATTTT. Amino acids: CASKGTGAGADTQYF. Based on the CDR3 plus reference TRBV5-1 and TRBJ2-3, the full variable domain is KAGVTQTPRYLIKTRGQQVTLSCSPISGHRSVSWYQQTPGQGLQFLFEYFSETQRNKGNFPGRFSGRQFSNSRSEMNVSTLELGDSALYLCASKGTGAGADTQYFGPGTRLTVL.

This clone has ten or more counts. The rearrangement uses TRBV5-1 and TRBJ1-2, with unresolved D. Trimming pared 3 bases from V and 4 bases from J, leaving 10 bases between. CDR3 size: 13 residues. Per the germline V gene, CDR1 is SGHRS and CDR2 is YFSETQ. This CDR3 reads CASSSPEGYGYTF. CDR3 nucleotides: TGCGCCAGCAGCTCACCGGAGGGCTATGGCTACACCTTC.

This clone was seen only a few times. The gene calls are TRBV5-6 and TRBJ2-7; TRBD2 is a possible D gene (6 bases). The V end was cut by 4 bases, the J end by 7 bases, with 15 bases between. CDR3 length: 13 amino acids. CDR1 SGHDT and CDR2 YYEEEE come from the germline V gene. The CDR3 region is CASSPGGTGEQYF. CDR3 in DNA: TGTGCCAGCAGCCCGGGCGGGACGGGTGAGCAGTACTTC.

The CDR3 here is CASSSRLAGVSTDTQYF. In nucleotides, the CDR3 is TGTGCCAGCAGCTCAAGACTAGCGGGGGTGAGCACAGATACGCAGTATTTT. V is TRBV11-3 and J is TRBJ2-3; 12 positions match TRBD2. The germline V gene encodes CDR1 SGHNT and CDR2 YENEEA. V lost 4 bases to trimming and J lost 0 bases; unmatched junction nucleotides: 5. The length of the CDR3 is 17 residues.

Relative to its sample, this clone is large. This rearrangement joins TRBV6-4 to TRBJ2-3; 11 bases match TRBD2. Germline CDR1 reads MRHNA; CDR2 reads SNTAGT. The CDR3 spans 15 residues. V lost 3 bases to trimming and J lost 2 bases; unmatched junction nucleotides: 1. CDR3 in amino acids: CASSDSGGATDTQYF. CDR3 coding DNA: TGTGCCAGCAGTGATAGCGGGGGGGCCACAGATACGCAGTATTTT.

CDR3 protein: CASTVSGGGGNEQFF. CDR3 nucleotides: TGTGCCAGCACGGTCAGCGGGGGTGGCGGCAATGAGCAGTTCTTC. The rearrangement joins TRBV6-5 to TRBJ2-1, with TRBD2 matching 8 bases. The CDR3 extends over 15 amino acids. The germline V gene has CDR1 MNHEY and CDR2 SVGAGI. The V gene end was trimmed by 7 bases and the J gene end by 6 bases; junction bases not matched to a gene: 11.

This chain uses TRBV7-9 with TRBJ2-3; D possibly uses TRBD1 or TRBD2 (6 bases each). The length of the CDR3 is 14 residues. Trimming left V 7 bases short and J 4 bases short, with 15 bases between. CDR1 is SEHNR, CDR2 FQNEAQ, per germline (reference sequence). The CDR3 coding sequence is TGTGCCAGCACCTCGTGGGGGGCTGCAGATACGCAGTATTTT. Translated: CASTSWGAADTQYF.

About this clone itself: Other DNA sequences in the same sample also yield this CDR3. CDR3 in amino acids: CASSLRGETQYF. The CDR3 nucleotides are TGTGCCAGCAGTTTGCGGGGGGAGACCCAGTACTTC. The chain has TRBV28 and TRBJ2-5; 7 bases map to TRBD2. This CDR3 contains 12 residues. Unmatched junction bases numbered 0, after V lost 3 bases and J lost 5 bases. Germline V CDR1 and CDR2: MDHEN, SYDVKM.

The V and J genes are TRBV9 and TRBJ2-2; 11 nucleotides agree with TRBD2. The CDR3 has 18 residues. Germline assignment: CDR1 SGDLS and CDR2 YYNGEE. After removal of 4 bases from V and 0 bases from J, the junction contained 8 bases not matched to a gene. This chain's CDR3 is CASSLGLAEIANTGELFF. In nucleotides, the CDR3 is TGTGCCAGCAGCTTGGGACTAGCGGAGATTGCGAACACCGGGGAGCTGTTTTTT.

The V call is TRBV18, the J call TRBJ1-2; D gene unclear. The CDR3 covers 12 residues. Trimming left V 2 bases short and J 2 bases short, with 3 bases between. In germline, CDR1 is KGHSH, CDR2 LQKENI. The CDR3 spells CASSPENYGYTF. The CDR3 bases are TGTGCCAGCTCACCAGAGAACTATGGCTACACCTTC. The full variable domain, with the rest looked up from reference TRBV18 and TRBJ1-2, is NAGVMQNPRHLVRRRGQEARLRCSPMKGHSHVYWYRQLPEEGLKFMVYLQKENIIDESGMPKERFSAEFPKEGPSILRIQQVVRGDSAAYFCASSPENYGYTFGSGTRLTVV.

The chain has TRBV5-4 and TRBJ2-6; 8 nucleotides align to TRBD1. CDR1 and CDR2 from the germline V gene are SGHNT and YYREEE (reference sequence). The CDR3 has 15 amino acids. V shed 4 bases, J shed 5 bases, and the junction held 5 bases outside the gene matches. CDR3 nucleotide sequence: TGTGCCAGCAGCCCGGACAGGGAAAGGGCCAACGTCCTGACTTTC. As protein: CASSPDRERANVLTF. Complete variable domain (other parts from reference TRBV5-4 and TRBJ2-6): ETGVTQSPTHLIKTRGQQVTLRCSSQSGHNTVSWYQQALGQGPQFIFQYYREEENGRGNFPPRFSGLQFPNYSSELNVNALELDDSALYLCASSPDRERANVLTFGAGSRLTVL.

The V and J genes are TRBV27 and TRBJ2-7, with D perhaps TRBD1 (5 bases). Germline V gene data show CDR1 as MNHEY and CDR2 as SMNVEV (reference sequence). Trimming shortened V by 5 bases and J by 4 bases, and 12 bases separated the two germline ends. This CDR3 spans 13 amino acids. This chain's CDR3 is CASSTYDRYEQYF. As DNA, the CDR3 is TGTGCCAGCAGTACCTACGACAGATACGAGCAGTACTTC.

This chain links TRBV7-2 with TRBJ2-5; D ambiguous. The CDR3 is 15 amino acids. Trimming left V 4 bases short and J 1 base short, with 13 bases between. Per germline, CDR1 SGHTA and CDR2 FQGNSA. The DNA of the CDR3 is TGTGCCAGCAGCTCGACCCCGGGCACCCAAGAGACCCAGTACTTC. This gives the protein CASSSTPGTQETQYF.